The clone carrying this T cell receptor beta chain was observed once. Assay used: immunoSEQ multiplex PCR; TCRdb lists only in-frame clones, some missing. The sample yields around 150,000 clones, around 80% seen once. Trimming cost V 3 bases and J 6 bases; bases outside gene matches: 2. The CDR3 spans 14 residues. The germline V gene encodes CDR1 MGHDK and CDR2 SYGVNS. This entry is derived from a study of blood T cell repertoires in COVID-19. Sequenced sample: PBMCs or T cells enriched from blood (not recorded which). The TCR was taken from a man between 45 and 60 years old who had recovered from COVID-19. The V gene is TRBV25-1, the J gene TRBJ1-2; 12 positions match TRBD1. In DNA form, the CDR3 reads TGTGCCAGCAGTGAGGGACAGGGGGCGAATGGCTACACCTTC. Residues: CASSEGQGANGYTF.